One TCR beta chain is described in this entry. It was uncontrolled infection, other autoimmune disease, pregnancy or lactation that excluded patients. Diagnosis relied on clinical symptoms, serum thyroxine and TRAb, thyroid ultrasound and orbital computed tomography. When hyperthyroidism was first diagnosed, the blood sample was taken, preceding any ophthalmopathy symptoms. A roughly 10 ml volume of fresh peripheral blood provided the PBMCs. This entry belongs to a study of T cells in Graves' hyperthyroidism and ophthalmopathy. Researchers amplified the TCR beta CDR3 regions from RNA transcripts. HTBI primers drove first-round RT-PCR of the TCR CDR3. TCRdb redid the calling of the multiplex PCR reads with MiXCR, one entry per CDR3 protein. The table includes 150,000 or so distinct CDR3 sequences, 22% detected once. CDR1 and CDR2 from the germline V gene are MDHEN and SYDVKM. Trimming took 7 bases from V and 0 from J, leaving 7 bases between them. The CDR3 contains 14 residues.

The J gene is TRBJ2-6, the V gene TRBV28, with D possibly matching TRBD1 (5 bases). Sequenced sample: blood. The TCR originated in a woman between 50 and 59 years old with Graves' hyperthyroidism that later progressed to Graves' ophthalmopathy. The CDR3 DNA is TGTGCCAGCACAGGGTACTCTGGGGCCAACGTCCTGACTTTC. It is translated as CASTGYSGANVLTF.